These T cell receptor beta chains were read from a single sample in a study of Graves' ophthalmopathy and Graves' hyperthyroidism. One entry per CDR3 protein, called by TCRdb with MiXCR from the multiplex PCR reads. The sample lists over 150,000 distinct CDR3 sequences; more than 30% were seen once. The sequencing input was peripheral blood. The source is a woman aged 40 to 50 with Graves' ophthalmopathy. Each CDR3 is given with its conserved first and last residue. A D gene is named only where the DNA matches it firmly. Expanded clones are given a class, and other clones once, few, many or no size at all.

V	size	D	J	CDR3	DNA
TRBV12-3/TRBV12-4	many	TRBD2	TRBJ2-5	CASSLASGQETQYF	TGTGCCAGCAGTTTAGCTAGCGGGCAAGAGACCCAGTACTTC
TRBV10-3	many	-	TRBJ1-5	CAISEVAGSNQPQHF	TGTGCCATCAGTGAGGTAGCGGGGTCCAATCAGCCCCAGCATTTT
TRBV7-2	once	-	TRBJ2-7	CASSSTGTLTYEQYF	TGTGCCAGCAGCTCAACCGGGACACTAACCTACGAGCAGTACTTC
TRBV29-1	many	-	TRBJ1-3	CSVEAARSPRNTIYF	TGCAGCGTTGAAGCGGCGCGGTCACCGAGAAACACCATATATTTT
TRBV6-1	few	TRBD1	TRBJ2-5	CASRIQQGAWETQYF	TGTGCCAGCAGAATTCAACAGGGGGCATGGGAGACCCAGTACTTC
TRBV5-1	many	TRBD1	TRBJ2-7	CASSTGTGRYF	TGCGCCAGCAGCACCGGGACAGGGCGGTACTTC
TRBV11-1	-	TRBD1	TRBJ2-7	CASSPGQGADEQYF	TGTGCCAGCAGCCCCGGCCAGGGGGCGGACGAGCAGTACTTC
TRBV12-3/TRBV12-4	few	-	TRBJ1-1	CASSFYGPPNTEAFF	TGTGCCAGCAGTTTTTACGGACCTCCGAACACTGAAGCTTTCTTT
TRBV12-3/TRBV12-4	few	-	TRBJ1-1	CASSPRGGVMNTEAFF	TGTGCCAGCAGTCCTAGGGGAGGGGTTATGAACACTGAAGCTTTCTTT
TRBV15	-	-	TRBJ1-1	CATSSFVGNTEAFF	TGTGCCACCAGCTCCTTCGTGGGTAACACTGAAGCTTTCTTT
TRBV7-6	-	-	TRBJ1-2	CASSLAQVGYGYTF	TGTGCCAGCAGCTTAGCGCAAGTGGGATATGGCTACACCTTC
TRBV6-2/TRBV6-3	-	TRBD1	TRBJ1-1	CASSDWGQGHNTEAFF	TGTGCCAGCAGTGACTGGGGACAGGGCCATAACACTGAAGCTTTCTTT
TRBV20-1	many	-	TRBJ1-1	CSAIGLDKDTEAFF	TGCAGTGCTATAGGACTGGACAAAGACACTGAAGCTTTCTTT
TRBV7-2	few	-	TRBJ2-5	CASSFNLKETQYF	TGTGCCAGCAGCTTCAACTTAAAGGAGACCCAGTACTTC
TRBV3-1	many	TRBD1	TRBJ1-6	CASSQGDRNSPLHF	TGTGCCAGCAGCCAAGGGGACAGGAATTCACCCCTCCACTTT
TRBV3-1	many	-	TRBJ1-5	CASSRIRDKRNQPQHF	TGTGCCAGCAGCCGCATCCGGGACAAGCGTAATCAGCCCCAGCATTTT
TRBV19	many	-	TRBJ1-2	CATSPGNYGYTF	TGTGCCACCTCCCCCGGGAACTATGGCTACACCTTC
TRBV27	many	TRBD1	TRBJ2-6	CASSRGPSSGANVLTF	TGTGCCAGCAGTAGGGGGCCCAGCTCTGGGGCCAACGTCCTGACTTTC
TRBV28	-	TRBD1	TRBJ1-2	CASSPGDSAYGYTF	TGTGCCAGCAGCCCCGGGGACAGCGCCTATGGCTACACCTTC
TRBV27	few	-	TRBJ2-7	CASSYSGPLPYEQYF	TGTGCCAGCAGTTACTCGGGACCCCTACCCTACGAGCAGTACTTC
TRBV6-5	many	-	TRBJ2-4	CASLAGGGKNIQYF	TGTGCCAGCCTCGCCGGAGGAGGCAAAAACATTCAGTACTTC
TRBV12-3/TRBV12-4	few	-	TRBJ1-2	CASSQVSRFYTF	TGTGCCAGCAGTCAGGTATCCCGGTTCTACACCTTC
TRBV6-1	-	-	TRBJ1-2	CASSERQFYGYTF	TGTGCCAGCAGTGAACGACAATTCTATGGCTACACCTTC
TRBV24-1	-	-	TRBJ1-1	CATTLGRGGEAFF	TGTGCCACCACTCTCGGACGGGGTGGTGAAGCTTTCTTT
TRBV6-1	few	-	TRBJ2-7	CASRTRSPYEQYF	TGTGCCAGCAGGACAAGGTCCCCCTACGAGCAGTACTTC
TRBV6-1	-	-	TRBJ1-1	CASTVTSNTEAFF	TGTGCCAGCACGGTCACCTCGAACACTGAAGCTTTCTTT
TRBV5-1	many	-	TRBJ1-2	CASSYSGDGYTF	TGCGCCAGCAGCTACTCTGGGGATGGCTACACCTTC
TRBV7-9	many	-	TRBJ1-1	CASSFGSVNTEAFF	TGTGCCAGCAGCTTCGGTTCAGTGAACACTGAAGCTTTCTTT
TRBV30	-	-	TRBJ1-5	CAWSVNVGFQPQHF	TGTGCCTGGAGTGTAAATGTGGGTTTTCAGCCCCAGCATTTT
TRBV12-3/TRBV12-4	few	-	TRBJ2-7	CASSLWRASEQYF	TGTGCCAGCAGTTTATGGAGGGCCAGCGAGCAGTACTTC
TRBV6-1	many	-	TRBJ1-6	CASSESLGGNSPLHF	TGTGCCAGCAGTGAATCGCTAGGGGGTAATTCACCCCTCCACTTT
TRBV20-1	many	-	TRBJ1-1	CSVNPRASEAFF	TGCAGTGTTAATCCCCGGGCGTCTGAAGCTTTCTTT